The clone carrying this T cell receptor beta chain was counted a few times. Its matching antigen is unknown. With a J-beta primer mix and a sample-barcoded 5' primer, a second PCR ran roughly 6 to 11 cycles. TCRdb re-analysed the 5' RACE reads in MiXCR, keeping a single row per CDR3 protein. Among some 760,000 distinct CDR3 sequences listed, 25% were seen once. The data were taken from a study of blood T cells in healthy people across ages. Trimming shortened V by 1 base and J by 0 bases, and 7 bases separated the two germline ends. CDR1 and CDR2 (germline): LGHDT, YNNKEL (reference sequence). CDR3 length: 15 residues. Findings and limits, study-wide: Across the age range, TCR beta diversity per million T cells fell in a roughly linear way.

These data also featured in a second study, about T cells of mothers and their children. Turning to that study: In each mother, TCR beta CDR3 reads exceeded 8.5 million; in each child, they numbered several million.

The specimen was blood. V usage is TRBV3-1 and J usage is TRBJ2-4; a weak D match, TRBD2 (6 bases). The source is a boy between 10 and 17 years old in good health. The CDR3 DNA is TGTGCCAGCAGCCAAGCGGGGGAAGCCAAAAACATTCAGTACTTC. It encodes CASSQAGEAKNIQYF.